This record concerns one TCR beta chain sequence. The entry originates in a study of blood T cell repertoires in COVID-19. The CDR3 spans 13 residues. CDR1 is MNHEY, CDR2 SVGEGT, per germline. V was shortened by 6 bases and J by 3 bases, with 11 bases between the two germline ends. TCRdb's copy holds only in-frame clones and misses some; the assay was immunoSEQ multiplex PCR. The sample holds about 370,000 clones, around 89% seen once. Across under 25 US areas, participants ranged in age from 18 to 89 years. Symptom resolution, clearance, or two negative PCRs marked the recovered donors of Cohort 3. The chain joins TRBV6-2 or TRBV6-3 to TRBJ1-2; D ambiguous. The TCR was taken from a man aged 18 to 29 who had recovered from COVID-19. The sample consisted of PBMCs or T cells enriched from blood (not recorded which). The CDR3 is CASSLQFHYGYTF. In DNA form, the CDR3 reads TGTGCCAGCAGCCTTCAATTTCACTATGGCTACACCTTC.